This paragraph covers one T cell receptor beta chain sequence. The record originates from a study of blood T cell repertoires in COVID-19. TCRdb keeps only in-frame clones here, not all; method: immunoSEQ multiplex PCR. Of more than 250,000 clones in the sample, 70% to 90% were seen once. This CDR3 spans 16 amino acids. Germline loops: CDR1 SGHVS, CDR2 FNYEAQ. J gave up 0 bases and V 5 bases, and 9 bases lay outside the gene matches. Enrollees, 18 to 89 years old, lived in approximately 25 US areas. V usage is TRBV7-6 and J usage is TRBJ1-1; 7 bases are a match to TRBD1. Sequencing input: PBMCs or T cells enriched from blood (not recorded which). The source is a young man who had recovered from COVID-19. The CDR3 nucleotides are TGTGCCAGCAGCCCTAGACAGGGAACTATGAACACTGAAGCTTTCTTT. Protein: CASSPRQGTMNTEAFF. Filled out from reference TRBV7-6 and TRBJ1-1, the complete variable domain reads GAGVSQSPRYKVTKRGQDVALRCDPISGHVSLYWYRQALGQGPEFLTYFNYEAQQDKSGLPNDRFSAERPEGSISTLTIQRTEQRDSAMYRCASSPRQGTMNTEAFFGQGTRLTVV.